This T cell receptor beta chain was identified in a study of blood T cell repertoires in COVID-19. At the level of the study: T cells, B-cell-depleted T cells, or PBMCs provided the cDNA or gDNA that served as material.

CDR3 size: 13 residues. From germline, CDR1 is MDHEN and CDR2 SYDVKM. Trimming took off 5 bases at V and 4 bases at J, with 9 bases between the two ends. Produced via immunoSEQ multiplex PCR; TCRdb's table is partial and in-frame only. The table lists about 95,000 clones, around 87% of them singletons. The sample was peripheral blood. The clonotype was recovered from a human donor in a cohort sampled during active COVID-19. The rearrangement uses TRBV28 and TRBJ1-3; unclear D gene. The CDR3 spells CASSPLPGNTIYF. CDR3 bases: TGTGCCAGCAGTCCCCTACCCGGAAACACCATATATTTT.